This T cell receptor gamma chain appears in the sequencing data of a study of Vδ1+ human thymocytes. Regarding the study as a whole: Thymic TRG and TRD repertoires appeared highly polyclonal. Despite high sort purity, roughly 18% of thymic T cell receptor delta sequences were Vdelta2.

This clone was seen a few times. Its target is unknown. The same CDR3 is also encoded by other DNA sequences in this sample. Thymocytes were sorted as CD3+ TCRVdelta1+ TCRVdelta2- after alphabeta T cell depletion. Sequences come from RNA converted to cDNA by reverse transcription. The CDR3 regions were amplified by multiplex PCR from V-gene primers to a constant-region primer. TCRdb fed the multiplex PCR reads to CATT. This repertoire shows 20,000 to 25,000 gamma-chain clones, around 15% found once; its top ten account for roughly 2%. From germline, CDR1 is VTNTFY and CDR2 YDVSTARD (reference sequence). V shed 0 bases, J shed 5 bases, and the junction held 6 bases outside the gene matches. This CDR3 spans 15 amino acids.

Sequencing was carried out using Vdelta1+ gamma-delta thymocytes from the thymus. Subset defined: FACS-sorted CD3+ TCRalphabeta- TCRVdelta1+ TCRVdelta2- thymocytes. The chain recombines TRGV3 with TRGJP2. The receptor was isolated from a child under three years old who had congenital heart surgery. The CDR3 sequence is CATWDRPRSDWIKTF. The CDR3 nucleotides read TGTGCCACCTGGGACAGGCCCAGGAGTGATTGGATCAAGACGTTT.